This TCR beta chain was sequenced in a study of PD-1 blockade in classical Hodgkin lymphoma. Overall study findings and caveats: Newly diagnosed patients had diversity similar to the baseline diversity of complete responders. When nivolumab was started under 1 year after ASCT, patients were excluded. Newly diagnosed patients were reported to start with lower TCR diversity than healthy donors.

A single count supports this clone. Antigen: not known. There are 13 residues in the CDR3. V lost 7 bases to trimming and J lost 6 bases; unmatched junction nucleotides: 8. CDR1 ENHRY and CDR2 SYGVKD come from the germline V gene. Only in-frame clones appear in the TCRdb table, and some are missing; sequencing was by immunoSEQ multiplex PCR. The sample yields under 30,000 clones, more than 60% seen once. Every single patient, without exception, relapsed after autologous stem cell transplantation, and brentuximab vedotin exposure varied. The sequenced sample was peripheral blood mononuclear cells (PBMCs), obtained before the second cycle of nivolumab. The TCR sequence derives from a human donor with classical Hodgkin lymphoma. The V call is TRBV10-3, the J call TRBJ1-1; 7 bases match TRBD1. CDR3 coding DNA: TGTGCCATCACTCCGCTTCAGGGGGCTGAAGCTTTCTTT. Amino acids: CAITPLQGAEAFF.